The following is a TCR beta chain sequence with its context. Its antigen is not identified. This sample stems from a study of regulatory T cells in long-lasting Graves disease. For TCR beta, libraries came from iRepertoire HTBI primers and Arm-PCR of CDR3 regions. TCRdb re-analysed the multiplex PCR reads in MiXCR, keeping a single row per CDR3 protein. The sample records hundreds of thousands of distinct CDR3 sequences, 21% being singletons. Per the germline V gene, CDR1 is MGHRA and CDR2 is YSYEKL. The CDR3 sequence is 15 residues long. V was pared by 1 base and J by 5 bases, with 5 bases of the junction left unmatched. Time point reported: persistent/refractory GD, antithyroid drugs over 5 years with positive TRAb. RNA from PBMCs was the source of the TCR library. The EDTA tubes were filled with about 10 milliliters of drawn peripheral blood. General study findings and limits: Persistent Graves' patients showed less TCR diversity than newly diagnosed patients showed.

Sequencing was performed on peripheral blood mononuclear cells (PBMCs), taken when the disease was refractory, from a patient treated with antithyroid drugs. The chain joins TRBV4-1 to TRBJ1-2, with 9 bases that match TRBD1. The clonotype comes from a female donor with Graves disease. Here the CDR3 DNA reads TGCGCCAGCAGCCAAGTGGGGACAGGGAGTTATGGCTACACCTTC. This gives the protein CASSQVGTGSYGYTF.